This T cell receptor beta chain was sequenced for a study of T cells after yellow fever vaccination (dated by TCRdb to the late 2010s). A note on the overall study: Libraries from fractions with low cell numbers were prepared with the SMART-Seq v4 Ultra Low Input RNA kit. Bulk TCR alpha and beta repertoires were sequenced longitudinally to track T-cell clones before and after primary and booster YFV17D yellow fever vaccination. Two healthy male donors, one aged 18 to 30 and one aged 30 to 40 years, were included in the cohort. Blood was collected at multiple timepoints before and after primary and secondary immunization, and bulk PBMC replicates and cell subsets were isolated. Here is what the overall study found, with its caveats: Most clones expanded after primary vaccination were re-detected after the booster (around 96% of CD4 and approximately 88% of CD8), suggesting broad memory maintenance. Computational filtering was required because FACS-sorted repertoires could contain abundant contaminating clonotypes from the bulk population. The study included only a couple of donors, which limits how far the findings can be generalized. A small share of clonotypes occurred in both CD4 and CD8 compartments, likely arising from convergent recombination. Compared with the primary T-cell response, the secondary T-cell response was weaker but faster, peaking on day 5 rather than day 15.

Via the germline V gene, CDR1 is SQVTM and CDR2 ANQGSEA. From cysteine to phenylalanine, the CDR3 is 14 amino acids long. Only the CDR3 portion is preserved as DNA: 42 bases, with reading frame beginning at the first base. The V and J ends are trimmed by 3 bases and 8 bases, leaving 19 bases between them. This sample was sequenced with an Illumina NovaSeq 6000. Synthesis of TCR cDNA relied on 5'RACE template switching, a step that introduced a universal primer site along with unique molecular identifiers. Priming for cDNA synthesis came from both the TCR alpha and TCR beta constant segments. Libraries were amplified in two PCR steps, with sample barcodes and sequencing adapters added in the second step. Sequencing of libraries was performed on Illumina HiSeq 2500 (2x100 bp) or NovaSeq (2x150 bp). The paper's data handling went like this. MIGEC handled demultiplexing of reads and collapsing into UMI consensus sequences, while MiXCR performed V(D)J alignment. Vaccine-responding clonotypes were defined with edgeR using replicate PBMC samples, requiring FDR below 0.01 and a log2 fold change above 5 up to day 15. Each bulk clonotype was labeled CD4 or CD8 based on which sequenced repertoire, CD4 or CD8, contained the clonotype at higher abundance. Clones were called with MiXCR by TCRdb after fastp trimmed the public reads at Q25, and only in-frame beta chains were retained. Entries are consolidated by CDR3 protein sequence, retaining the most common genes and DNA. The V and J calls shown here were made by TCRdb, not taken from the authors' results. Within this sample are a few hundred thousand distinct CDR3 sequences, with 4.1% of them counted one time only. The ten largest clones capture under 30% of the sample.

Many counts were recorded for this clonotype. The antigen it recognizes is unknown. Base qualities are not recorded, but no much larger clone differs from it by a single base. The sample's treatment or condition label, decoded: live attenuated yellow fever vaccine strain. At each blood-draw timepoint, two biological replicates of bulk PBMCs were collected. PBMCs were isolated from peripheral blood using a standard Ficoll-Paque protocol. TriZol was used to extract RNA from bulk PBMCs, CD4 and CD8 fractions, and dextramer-positive and dextramer-negative fractions. The chain joins TRBV29-1 to TRBJ1-2, and the D gene may be TRBD1, 5 bases matching. The receptor was derived from a man younger than 30 who received the YFV17D yellow fever vaccine. Sequences were derived from PBMCs, sampled 5 days after the yellow fever booster vaccination. The CDR3 here reads CSVDSGGTHSGYTF. Here is the DNA: TGCAGCGTTGACTCTGGGGGTACACACTCCGGCTACACCTTC.